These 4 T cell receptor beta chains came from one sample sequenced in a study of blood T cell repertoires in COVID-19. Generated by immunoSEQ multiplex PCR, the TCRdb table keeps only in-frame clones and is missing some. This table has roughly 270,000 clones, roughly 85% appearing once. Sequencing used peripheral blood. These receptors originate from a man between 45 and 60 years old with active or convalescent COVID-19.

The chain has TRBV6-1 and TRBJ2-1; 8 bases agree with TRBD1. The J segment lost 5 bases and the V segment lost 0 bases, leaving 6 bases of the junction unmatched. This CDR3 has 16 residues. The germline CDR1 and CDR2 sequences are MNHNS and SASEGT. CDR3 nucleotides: TGTGCCAGCAGTGAAGCCCAGGGGGCGGAAGACAATGAGCAGTTCTTC. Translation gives CASSEAQGAEDNEQFF.

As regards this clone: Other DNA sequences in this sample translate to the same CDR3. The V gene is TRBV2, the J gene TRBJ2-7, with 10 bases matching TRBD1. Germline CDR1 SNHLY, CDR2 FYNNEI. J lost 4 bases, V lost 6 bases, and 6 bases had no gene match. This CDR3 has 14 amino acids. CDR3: CASSRDRGSYEQYF. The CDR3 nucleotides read TGTGCCAGCAGCCGGGACAGGGGTTCTTACGAGCAGTACTTC.

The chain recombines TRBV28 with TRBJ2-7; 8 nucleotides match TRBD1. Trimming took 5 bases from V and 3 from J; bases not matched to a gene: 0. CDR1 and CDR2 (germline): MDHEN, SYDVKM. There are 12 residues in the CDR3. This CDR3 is CASSTGGYEQYF. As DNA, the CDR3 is TGTGCCAGCAGTACAGGGGGCTACGAGCAGTACTTC.

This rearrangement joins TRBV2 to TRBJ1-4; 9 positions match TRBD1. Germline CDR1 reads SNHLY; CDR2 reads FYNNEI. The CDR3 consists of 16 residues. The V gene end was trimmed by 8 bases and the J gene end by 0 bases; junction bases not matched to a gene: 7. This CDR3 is CASEDRGRATNEKLFF. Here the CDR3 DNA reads TGTGCCAGCGAGGACAGGGGAAGGGCAACTAATGAAAAACTGTTTTTT.